This T cell receptor (beta chain) emerged from a study of siplizumab effects on memory and regulatory T cells. Study-level points and caveats: It was never confirmed that proliferating Tregs from siplizumab cultures were suppressive.

Using immunoSEQ multiplex PCR, the repertoire was profiled, and TCRdb retains in-frame clones only, with some absent. The table shows about 50,000 clones, with more than 75% occurring only once. About this clone: Its target is not known.

The germline V gene has CDR1 SQVTM and CDR2 ANQGSEA. The CDR3 covers 13 residues. The V end was cut by 5 bases, the J end by 0 bases, with 11 bases between. The receptor's source is a human donor in good health. Sequenced material: naive CD8+ T cells sorted from blood. The chain combines TRBV29-1 with TRBJ2-7; D uncertain. The CDR3 DNA sequence: TGCAGCGTTAGCGTGGTCAACTCCTACGAGCAGTACTTC. It translates to CSVSVVNSYEQYF.